This T cell receptor beta chain was profiled in a study of sequential checkpoint blockade in melanoma. TCRdb's copy holds only in-frame clones and misses some; the assay was immunoSEQ multiplex PCR. The sample contains 3,500 to 4,000 clones, 40% to 55% of which appear only once. The CDR3 loop spans 14 amino acids. The V gene lost 4 bases and the J gene lost 2 bases, with 11 bases spanning the gap. The germline V gene has CDR1 MGHRA and CDR2 YSYEKL. The treatment here: randomized to nivolumab then ipilimumab (arm A) or the reverse (arm B). PBMC sorting kept live CD3+CD8+ cells without CD19 or CD56. The TCR comes from a human donor with melanoma. The V call is TRBV4-1, the J call TRBJ1-1; a possible D gene is TRBD1 (5 bases). This sample comprised CD8+ T cells sorted from blood (inferred from file names), obtained from a patient given nivolumab and ipilimumab in sequence. The CDR3 nucleotides are TGCGCCAGCAGCCCTATAGGGGATAACACTGAAGCTTTCTTT. This sequence encodes CASSPIGDNTEAFF.